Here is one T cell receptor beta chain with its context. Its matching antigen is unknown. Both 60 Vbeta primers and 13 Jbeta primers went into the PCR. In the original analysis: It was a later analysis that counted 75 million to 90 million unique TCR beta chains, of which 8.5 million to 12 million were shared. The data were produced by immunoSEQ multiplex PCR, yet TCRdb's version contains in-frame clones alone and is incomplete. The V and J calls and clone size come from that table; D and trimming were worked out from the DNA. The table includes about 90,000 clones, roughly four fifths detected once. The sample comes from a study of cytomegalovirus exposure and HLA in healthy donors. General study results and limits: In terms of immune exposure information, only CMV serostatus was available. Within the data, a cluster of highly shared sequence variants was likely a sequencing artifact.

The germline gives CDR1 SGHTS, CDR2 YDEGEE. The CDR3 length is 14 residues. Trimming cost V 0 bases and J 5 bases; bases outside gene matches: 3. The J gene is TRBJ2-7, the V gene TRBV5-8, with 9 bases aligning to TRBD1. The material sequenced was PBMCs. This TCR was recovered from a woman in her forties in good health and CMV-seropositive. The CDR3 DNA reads TGTGCCAGCAGCTTGGGGACAGGGGTTAACGAGCAGTACTTC. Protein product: CASSLGTGVNEQYF.